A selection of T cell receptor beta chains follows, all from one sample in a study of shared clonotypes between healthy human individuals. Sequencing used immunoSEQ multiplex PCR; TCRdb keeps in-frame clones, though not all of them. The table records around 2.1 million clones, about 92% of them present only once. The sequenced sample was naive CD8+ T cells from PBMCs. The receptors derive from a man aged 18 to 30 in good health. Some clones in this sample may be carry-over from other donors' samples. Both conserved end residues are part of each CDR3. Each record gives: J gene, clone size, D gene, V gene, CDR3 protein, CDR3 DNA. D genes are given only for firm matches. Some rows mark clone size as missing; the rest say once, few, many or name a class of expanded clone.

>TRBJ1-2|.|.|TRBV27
CASSSQRTPEGYGYTF
TGTGCCAGCAGTTCTCAACGGACACCGGAGGGCTATGGCTACACCTTC
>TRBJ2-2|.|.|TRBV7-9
CASSPQTTRNTGELFF
TGTGCCAGCAGCCCCCAGACGACGAGGAACACCGGGGAGCTGTTTTTT
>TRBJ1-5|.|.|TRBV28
CASSLPGAPSFGQPQHF
TGTGCCAGCAGCTTACCGGGAGCCCCTTCTTTCGGTCAGCCCCAGCATTTT
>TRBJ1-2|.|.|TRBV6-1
CASSERFLGSGDGYTF
TGTGCCAGCAGTGAACGATTTCTCGGGTCAGGGGACGGCTACACCTTC
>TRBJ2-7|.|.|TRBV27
CASSLSVGSLTYEQYF
TGTGCCAGCAGTTTATCGGTCGGGAGCCTCACCTACGAGCAGTACTTC
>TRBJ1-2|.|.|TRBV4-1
CASSQDHPQPINYGYTF
TGCGCCAGCAGCCAAGATCACCCACAGCCGATTAACTATGGCTACACCTTC
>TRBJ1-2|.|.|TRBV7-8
CASSLARDGYTF
TGTGCCAGCAGCTTAGCGCGAGACGGCTACACCTTC
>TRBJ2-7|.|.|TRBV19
CASSFRDSLSYEQYF
TGTGCCAGTAGTTTCCGGGACTCCCTCTCCTACGAGCAGTACTTC
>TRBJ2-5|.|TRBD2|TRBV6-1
CASSESSASGGTSRGTQYF
TGTGCCAGCAGTGAATCTTCCGCTAGCGGGGGAACGTCAAGAGGGACCCAGTACTTC
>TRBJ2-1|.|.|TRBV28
CASSFHEGRLYNEQFF
TGTGCCAGCAGTTTCCACGAGGGACGGCTTTACAATGAGCAGTTCTTC
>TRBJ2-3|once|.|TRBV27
CASSPFGRVMPDTQYF
TGTGCCAGCAGTCCCTTTGGGCGGGTGATGCCAGATACGCAGTATTTT
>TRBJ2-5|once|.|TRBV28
CASLGGLETQYF
TGTGCCAGCCTTGGAGGTCTGGAGACCCAGTACTTC
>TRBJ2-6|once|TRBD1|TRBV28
CASSQGQGMANVLTF
TGTGCCAGCAGCCAGGGACAGGGAATGGCCAACGTCCTGACTTTC